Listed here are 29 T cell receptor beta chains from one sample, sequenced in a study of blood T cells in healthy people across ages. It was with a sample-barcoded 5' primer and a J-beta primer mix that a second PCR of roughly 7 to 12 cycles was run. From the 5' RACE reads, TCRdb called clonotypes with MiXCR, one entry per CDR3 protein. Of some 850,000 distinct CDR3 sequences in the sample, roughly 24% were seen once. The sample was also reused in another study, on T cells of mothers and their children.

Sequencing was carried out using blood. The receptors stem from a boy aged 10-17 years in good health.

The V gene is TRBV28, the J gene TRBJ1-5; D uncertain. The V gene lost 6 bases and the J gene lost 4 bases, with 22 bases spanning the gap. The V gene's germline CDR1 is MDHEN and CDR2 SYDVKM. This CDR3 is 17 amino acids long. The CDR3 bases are TGTGCCAGCAGCCATCCTGGGGTCAGAAATTGGAATCAGCCCCAGCATTTT. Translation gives CASSHPGVRNWNQPQHF.

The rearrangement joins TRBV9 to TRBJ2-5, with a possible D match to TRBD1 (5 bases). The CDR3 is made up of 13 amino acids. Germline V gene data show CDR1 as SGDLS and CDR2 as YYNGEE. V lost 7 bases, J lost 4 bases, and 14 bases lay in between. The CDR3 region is CASGQGLLETQYF. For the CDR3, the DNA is TGTGCCAGCGGGCAGGGCCTACTAGAGACCCAGTACTTC.

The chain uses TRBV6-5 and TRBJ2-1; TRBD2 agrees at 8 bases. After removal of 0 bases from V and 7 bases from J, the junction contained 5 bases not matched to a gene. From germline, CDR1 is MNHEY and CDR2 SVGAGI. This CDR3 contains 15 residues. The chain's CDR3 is CASSYSAGGKNEQFF. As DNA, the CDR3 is TGTGCCAGCAGTTACTCGGCGGGGGGTAAGAATGAGCAGTTCTTC.

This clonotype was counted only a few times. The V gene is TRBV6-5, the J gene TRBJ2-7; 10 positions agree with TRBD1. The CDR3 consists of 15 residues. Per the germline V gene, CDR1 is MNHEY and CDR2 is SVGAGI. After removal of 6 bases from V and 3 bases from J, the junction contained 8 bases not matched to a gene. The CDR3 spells CASRARTGGIYEQYF. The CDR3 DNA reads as TGTGCCAGCAGAGCCCGGACAGGGGGAATCTACGAGCAGTACTTC.

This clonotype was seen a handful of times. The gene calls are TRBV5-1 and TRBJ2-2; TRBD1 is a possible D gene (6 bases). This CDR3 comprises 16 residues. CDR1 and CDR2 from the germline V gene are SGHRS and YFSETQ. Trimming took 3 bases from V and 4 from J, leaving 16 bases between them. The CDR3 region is CASSSRDNVGTGELFF. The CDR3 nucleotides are TGCGCCAGCAGCTCCCGGGACAACGTGGGCACCGGGGAGCTGTTTTTT. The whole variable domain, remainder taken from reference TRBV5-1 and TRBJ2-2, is KAGVTQTPRYLIKTRGQQVTLSCSPISGHRSVSWYQQTPGQGLQFLFEYFSETQRNKGNFPGRFSGRQFSNSRSEMNVSTLELGDSALYLCASSSRDNVGTGELFFGEGSRLTVL.

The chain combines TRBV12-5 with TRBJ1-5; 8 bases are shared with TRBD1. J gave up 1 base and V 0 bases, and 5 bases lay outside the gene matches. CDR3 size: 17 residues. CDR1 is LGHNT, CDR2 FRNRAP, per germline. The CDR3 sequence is CASGLVLTGGSNQPQHF. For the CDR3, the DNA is TGTGCTAGTGGTTTGGTACTCACAGGGGGAAGCAATCAGCCCCAGCATTTT.

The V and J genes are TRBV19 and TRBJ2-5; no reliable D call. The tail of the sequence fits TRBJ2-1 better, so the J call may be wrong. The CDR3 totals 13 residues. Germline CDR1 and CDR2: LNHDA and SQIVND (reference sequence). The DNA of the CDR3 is TGTGCCAGTAGTATAGAAATCCACAATGAGCAGTTCTTC. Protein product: CASSIEIHNEQFF.

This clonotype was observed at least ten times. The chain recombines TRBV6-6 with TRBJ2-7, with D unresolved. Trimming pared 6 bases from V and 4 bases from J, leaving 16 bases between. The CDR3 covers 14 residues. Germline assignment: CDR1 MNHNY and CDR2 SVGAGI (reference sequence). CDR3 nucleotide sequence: TGTGCCAGCAGGTCCTCCAGACCACCTTACGAGCAGTACTTC. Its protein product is CASRSSRPPYEQYF.

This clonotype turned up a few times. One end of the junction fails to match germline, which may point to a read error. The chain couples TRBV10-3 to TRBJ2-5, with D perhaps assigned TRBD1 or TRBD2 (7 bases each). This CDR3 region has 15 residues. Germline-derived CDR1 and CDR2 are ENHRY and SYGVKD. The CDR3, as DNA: TGTGCCATCTCTAGGGAGGGGGCGCAGGGGGAGATCCAGTACTTC. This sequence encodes CAISREGAQGEIQYF.

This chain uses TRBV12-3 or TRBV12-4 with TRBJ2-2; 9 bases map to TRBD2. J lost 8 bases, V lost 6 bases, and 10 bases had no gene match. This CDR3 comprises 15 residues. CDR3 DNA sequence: TGTGCCAGCAGCCTGACTAGCGGAGGAGGTGGGGAGCTGTTTTTT. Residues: CASSLTSGGGGELFF.

For the CDR3, the DNA is TGTGCCAGCAGTTGGCGGGGGGGGAGCAATCAGCCCCAGCATTTT. Translated, it gives CASSWRGGSNQPQHF. The chain uses TRBV27 and TRBJ1-5, with D possibly TRBD1 on 5 matching bases. The CDR3 has 15 residues. Germline loops: CDR1 MNHEY, CDR2 SMNVEV (reference sequence). Trimming pared 4 bases from V and 1 base from J, leaving 11 bases between.

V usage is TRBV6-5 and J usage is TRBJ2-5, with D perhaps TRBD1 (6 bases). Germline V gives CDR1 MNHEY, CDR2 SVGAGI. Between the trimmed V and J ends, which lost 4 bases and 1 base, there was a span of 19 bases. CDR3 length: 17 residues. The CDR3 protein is CASSSGVGRELQETQYF. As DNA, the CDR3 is TGTGCCAGCAGTTCAGGGGTCGGCAGGGAACTCCAAGAGACCCAGTACTTC.

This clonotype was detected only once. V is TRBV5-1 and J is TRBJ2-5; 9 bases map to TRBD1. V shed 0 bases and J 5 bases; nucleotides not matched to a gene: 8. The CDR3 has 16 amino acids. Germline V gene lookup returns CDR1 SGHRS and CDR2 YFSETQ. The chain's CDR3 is CASSLEVGTGTETQYF. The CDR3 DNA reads TGCGCCAGCAGCTTGGAGGTGGGGACAGGGACCGAGACCCAGTACTTC.

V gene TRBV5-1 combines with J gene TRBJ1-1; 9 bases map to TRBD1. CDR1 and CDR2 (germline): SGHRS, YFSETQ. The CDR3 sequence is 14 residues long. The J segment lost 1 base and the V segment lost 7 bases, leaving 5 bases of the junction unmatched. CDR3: CASGTGQPNTEAFF. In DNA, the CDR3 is TGCGCCAGCGGGACAGGGCAGCCGAACACTGAAGCTTTCTTT.

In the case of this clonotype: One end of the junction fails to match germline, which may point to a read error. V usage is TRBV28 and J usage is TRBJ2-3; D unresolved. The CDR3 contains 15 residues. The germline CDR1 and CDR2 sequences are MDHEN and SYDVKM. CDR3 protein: CASSRKTLIQETQYF. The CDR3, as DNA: TGTGCCAGCAGCCGTAAGACACTTATCCAAGAGACCCAGTACTTT.

CDR3 in DNA: TGTGCCAGCAGTTCGACAGGGTTTTGGGGCTACACCTTC. It is translated as CASSSTGFWGYTF. The chain recombines TRBV28 with TRBJ1-2, with 7 bases identical to TRBD1. CDR1 and CDR2 (germline): MDHEN, SYDVKM. V lost 4 bases and J lost 8; bases outside the gene matches: 7. This CDR3 has 13 amino acids.

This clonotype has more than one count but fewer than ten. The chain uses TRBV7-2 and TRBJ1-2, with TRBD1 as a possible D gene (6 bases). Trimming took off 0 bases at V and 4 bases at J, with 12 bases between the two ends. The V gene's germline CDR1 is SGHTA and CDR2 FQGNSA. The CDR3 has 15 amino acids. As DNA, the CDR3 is TGTGCCAGCAGCTTAGCGGGGGCGCGGAGCTATGGCTACACCTTC. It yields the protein CASSLAGARSYGYTF.

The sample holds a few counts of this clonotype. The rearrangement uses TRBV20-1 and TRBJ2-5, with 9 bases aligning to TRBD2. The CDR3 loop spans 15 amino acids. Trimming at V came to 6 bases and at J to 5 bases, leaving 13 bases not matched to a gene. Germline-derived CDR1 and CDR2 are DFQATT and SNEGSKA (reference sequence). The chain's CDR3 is CSALGPSGERETQYF. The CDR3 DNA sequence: TGCAGTGCCCTCGGGCCTAGCGGGGAGAGGGAGACCCAGTACTTC.

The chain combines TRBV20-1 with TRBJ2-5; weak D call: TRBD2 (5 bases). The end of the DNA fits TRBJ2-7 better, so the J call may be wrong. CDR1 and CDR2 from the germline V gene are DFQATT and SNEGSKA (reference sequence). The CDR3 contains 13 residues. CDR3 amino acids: CSARVPGTYEQYF. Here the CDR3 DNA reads TGCAGTGCTAGGGTCCCGGGGACCTACGAGCAGTACTTC.

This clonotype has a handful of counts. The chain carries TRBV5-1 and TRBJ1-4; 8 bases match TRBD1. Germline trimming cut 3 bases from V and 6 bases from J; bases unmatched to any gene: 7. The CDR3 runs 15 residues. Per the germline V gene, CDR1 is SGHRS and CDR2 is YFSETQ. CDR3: CASSSGQGKHEKLFF. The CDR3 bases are TGCGCCAGCAGCTCAGGACAGGGTAAACATGAAAAACTGTTTTTT.

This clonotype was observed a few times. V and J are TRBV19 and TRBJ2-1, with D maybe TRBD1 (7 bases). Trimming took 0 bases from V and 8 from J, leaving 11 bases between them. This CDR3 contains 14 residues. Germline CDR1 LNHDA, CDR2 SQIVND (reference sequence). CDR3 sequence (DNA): TGTGCCAGTAGTATAGACAGGGGGGCGGATGAGCAGTTCTTC. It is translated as CASSIDRGADEQFF. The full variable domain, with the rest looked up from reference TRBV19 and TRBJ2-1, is DGGITQSPKYLFRKEGQNVTLSCEQNLNHDAMYWYRQDPGQGLRLIYYSQIVNDFQKGDIAEGYSVSREKKESFPLTVTSAQKNPTAFYLCASSIDRGADEQFFGPGTRLTVL.

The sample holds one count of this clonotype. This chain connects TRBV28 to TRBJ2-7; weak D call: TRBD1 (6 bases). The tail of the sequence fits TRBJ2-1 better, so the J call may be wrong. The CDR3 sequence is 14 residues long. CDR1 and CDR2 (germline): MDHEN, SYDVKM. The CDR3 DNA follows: TGTGCCAGCGCGAAGGCAGGGGATTGGAATGAGCAGTTCTTC. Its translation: CASAKAGDWNEQFF.

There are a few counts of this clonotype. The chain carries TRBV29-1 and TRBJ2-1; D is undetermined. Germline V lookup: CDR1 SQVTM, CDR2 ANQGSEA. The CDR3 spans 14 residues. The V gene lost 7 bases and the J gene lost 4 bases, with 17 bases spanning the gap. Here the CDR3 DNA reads TGCAGCGCCGAAAGGAGAGGAAGATACAATGAGCAGTTCTTC. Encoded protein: CSAERRGRYNEQFF.

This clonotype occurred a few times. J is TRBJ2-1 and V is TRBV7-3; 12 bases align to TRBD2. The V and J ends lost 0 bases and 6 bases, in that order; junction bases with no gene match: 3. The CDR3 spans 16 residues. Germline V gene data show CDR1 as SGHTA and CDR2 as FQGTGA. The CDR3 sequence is CASSLTSSGGANEQFF. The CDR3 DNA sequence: TGTGCCAGCAGCTTAACATCTAGCGGGGGGGCCAATGAGCAGTTCTTC.

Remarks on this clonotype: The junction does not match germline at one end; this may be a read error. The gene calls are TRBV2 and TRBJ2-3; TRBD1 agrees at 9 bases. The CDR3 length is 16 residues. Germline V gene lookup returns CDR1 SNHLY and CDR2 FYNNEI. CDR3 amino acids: CASSWDRARSMDTQYF. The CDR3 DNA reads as TGTGCCAGCAGCTGGGACAGGGCCCGGAGTATGGATACGCAGTACTTT.

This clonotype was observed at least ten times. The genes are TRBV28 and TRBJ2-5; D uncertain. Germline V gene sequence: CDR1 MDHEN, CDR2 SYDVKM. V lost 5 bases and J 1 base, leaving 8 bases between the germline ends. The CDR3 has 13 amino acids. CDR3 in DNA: TGTGCCAGCAGTCCAGCAAGCCAAGAGACCCAGTACTTC. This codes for CASSPASQETQYF. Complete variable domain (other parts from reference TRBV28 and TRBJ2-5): DVKVTQSSRYLVKRTGEKVFLECVQDMDHENMFWYRQDPGLGLRLIYFSYDVKMKEKGDIPEGYSVSREKKERFSLILESASTNQTSMYLCASSPASQETQYFGPGTRLLVL.

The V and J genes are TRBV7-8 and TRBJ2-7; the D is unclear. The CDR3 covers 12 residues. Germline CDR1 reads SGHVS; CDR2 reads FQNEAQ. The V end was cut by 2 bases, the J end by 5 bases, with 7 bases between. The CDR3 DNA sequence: TGTGCCAGCAGCTTACAGCTTCACGAGCAGTACTTC. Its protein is CASSLQLHEQYF.

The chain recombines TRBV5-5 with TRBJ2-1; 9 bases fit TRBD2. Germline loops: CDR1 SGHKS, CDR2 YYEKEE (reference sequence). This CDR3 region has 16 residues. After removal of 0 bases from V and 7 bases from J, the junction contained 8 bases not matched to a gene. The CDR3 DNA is TGTGCCAGCAGCTTGGGTAGCGGGGGCCAAAGGAATGAGCAGTTCTTC. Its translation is CASSLGSGGQRNEQFF.

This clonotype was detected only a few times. The CDR3 DNA follows: TGCAGTGCAAATAGCGGGGCCGAGACCCAGTACTTC. It is translated as CSANSGAETQYF. The chain has TRBV20-1 and TRBJ2-5; 8 positions agree with TRBD2. V shed 6 bases and J 5 bases; nucleotides not matched to a gene: 5. The germline V gene has CDR1 DFQATT and CDR2 SNEGSKA (reference sequence). The CDR3 sequence is 12 residues long.